The entry that follows covers one TCR beta chain sequence. Vbeta (60) and Jbeta (13) primers were used in the PCR. The repertoire was sequenced with immunoSEQ multiplex PCR; TCRdb's copy has only in-frame clones and lacks some. The sample holds under 200,000 clones; less than 90% are singletons and the top ten take about 2%. The sample originates from a study of cytomegalovirus exposure and HLA in healthy donors. The V end lost 0 bases, the J end lost 6 bases, and 16 bases lay between the germline ends. This CDR3 has 16 amino acids. CDR1 and CDR2 from the germline V gene are WSHSY and SAAADI. The sequence was collected from a woman younger than 35 in good health and CMV-seronegative. Sequences were obtained from PBMCs. This chain joins TRBV10-2 and TRBJ2-3; weak D call: TRBD2 (5 bases). CDR3 sequence reads: CASSESRAALQDTQYF. The CDR3 DNA reads as TGCGCCAGCAGTGAGTCGCGGGCGGCGCTTCAGGATACGCAGTATTTT.